The 7 T cell receptor beta chains reported below all come from one sample, sequenced in a study of OX40 agonist ivuxolimab in advanced cancers. Some clones are missing from TCRdb's copy, which holds only in-frame ones; the method was immunoSEQ multiplex PCR. The sample has roughly 46,000 clones, roughly 82% seen once. This sample comprised CD4+ or CD8+ T cells sorted from blood, obtained in a trial of the OX40 agonist ivuxolimab. The receptor set was obtained from an adult with an advanced solid tumor such as melanoma, head and neck, liver or kidney cancer.

The V call is TRBV5-6, the J call TRBJ1-6, with 7 bases matching TRBD1. The germline V gene has CDR1 SGHDT and CDR2 YYEEEE. This CDR3 has 17 amino acids. Trimming cost V 0 bases and J 1 base; bases outside gene matches: 4. In DNA, the CDR3 is TGTGCCAGCAGCTTGGATCCAGGGGGGTCCTATAATTCACCCCTCCACTTT. Its protein is CASSLDPGGSYNSPLHF.

J is TRBJ1-2 and V is TRBV11-3, with unresolved D. V lost 5 bases, J lost 0 bases, and 13 bases lay in between. The CDR3 runs to 15 residues. Germline lookup yields CDR1 SGHNT and CDR2 YENEEA. CDR3 amino acids: CASSGRSSSNYGYTF. Written as DNA, the CDR3 is TGTGCCAGCAGCGGGCGGTCAAGTTCTAACTATGGCTACACCTTC. The full variable domain, in which reference TRBV11-3 and TRBJ1-2 provide the parts outside the CDR3, is EAGVVQSPRYKIIEKKQPVAFWCNPISGHNTLYWYLQNLGQGPELLIRYENEEAVDDSQLPKDRFSAERLKGVDSTLKIQPAELGDSAVYLCASSGRSSSNYGYTFGSGTRLTVV.

This clone has only one observation. The gene calls are TRBV11-3 and TRBJ2-3; unclear D gene. Trimming stripped 4 bases from V and 6 bases from J, with 14 bases between. This CDR3 region has 14 residues. Germline CDR1 SGHNT, CDR2 YENEEA. CDR3 nucleotide sequence: TGTGCCAGCAGCTCCCATCGAGGTTCGGATACGCAGTATTTT. This gives the protein CASSSHRGSDTQYF.

This clone was seen once. This chain uses TRBV2 with TRBJ2-5; D call uncertain. The CDR3 is 11 amino acids. Germline V gives CDR1 SNHLY, CDR2 FYNNEI. V was cut by 6 bases and J by 2 bases, with 4 bases left in between. The CDR3 coding sequence is TGTGCCAGCAGATTTCAAGAGACCCAGTACTTC. Protein: CASRFQETQYF.

Notes on this clone: Other DNA sequences in this specimen translate into the identical CDR3. V is TRBV5-1 and J is TRBJ2-7; TRBD1 aligns across 9 bases. Unmatched junction bases numbered 4, after V lost 4 bases and J lost 2 bases. CDR3 length: 14 amino acids. Germline V gives CDR1 SGHRS, CDR2 YFSETQ. The CDR3 sequence is CASSTGQGAYEQYF. The CDR3 DNA sequence: TGCGCCAGCAGCACGGGACAGGGAGCCTACGAGCAGTACTTC.

The CDR3 reads CASSSGQSPQPQHF. The CDR3 nucleotides are TGTGCCAGCAGCTCAGGACAGAGTCCTCAGCCCCAGCATTTT. This chain connects TRBV7-2 to TRBJ1-5; D perhaps matches TRBD1 (6 bases). This CDR3 is built from 14 residues. Trimming took off 4 bases at V and 6 bases at J, with 13 bases between the two ends. CDR1 and CDR2 (germline): SGHTA, FQGNSA.

This chain joins TRBV6-6 and TRBJ1-1; the D is unclear. CDR1 and CDR2 (germline): MNHNY, SVGAGI (reference sequence). The length of the CDR3 is 13 residues. V shed 6 bases and J shed 1 base, with 9 bases lying between them. For the CDR3, the DNA is TGTGCCAGCAGGAGGATTGCGAACACTGAAGCTTTCTTT. Its protein product is CASRRIANTEAFF.